This T cell receptor beta chain stems from a study of shared clonotypes between healthy human individuals. Only in-frame clones appear in the TCRdb table, and some are missing; sequencing was by immunoSEQ multiplex PCR. The data contain about 2 million clones, roughly 95% of them seen just once; the ten biggest clones take up 0.13%. Trimming cost V 3 bases and J 3 bases, with 17 bases left between them. CDR3 length equals 17 residues. Germline-derived CDR1 and CDR2 are KGHSH and LQKENI. The rearrangement uses TRBV18 and TRBJ2-2; D possibly corresponds to TRBD1 (6 bases). The TCR originated in a man aged 18 to 35 in good health. Input material: naive CD4+ T cells sorted from blood. Subset: CD45RA+ positively selected. The CDR3 DNA sequence: TGTGCCAGCTCACCCCAGGGGTCGGTTGCGGACACCGGGGAGCTGTTTTTT. It encodes CASSPQGSVADTGELFF.